This T cell receptor beta chain is from a study of T-cell memory formation after mild COVID-19. A note on this clonotype: Its antigen remains unidentified.

J was trimmed by 2 bases and V by 3 bases; bases with no gene match: 6. CDR1 and CDR2 from the germline V gene are MRHNA and SNTAGT. There are 16 residues in the CDR3. Study outcomes and limitations: Clones contracting day 15 to 85 were balanced CD4/CD8; later expanders leaned CD4+.

TCRdb re-analysed the 5' RACE reads in MiXCR, keeping a single row per CDR3 protein. This sample carries roughly 80,000 distinct CDR3 sequences, around 25% of them seen once, and the ten largest clones take about 40%. The chain couples TRBV6-4 to TRBJ2-3; 9 bases match TRBD2. The receptor was derived from a man aged 18 to 30 who had mild COVID-19 (a few samples of this study predate the infection). Cell type and time point are not known. Sequenced: PBMCs or a T cell subset sorted from them (not recorded which). The CDR3 DNA follows: TGTGCCAGCAGTGAGGAAGCGGGGGGTTCCACAGATACGCAGTATTTT. It specifies CASSEEAGGSTDTQYF.